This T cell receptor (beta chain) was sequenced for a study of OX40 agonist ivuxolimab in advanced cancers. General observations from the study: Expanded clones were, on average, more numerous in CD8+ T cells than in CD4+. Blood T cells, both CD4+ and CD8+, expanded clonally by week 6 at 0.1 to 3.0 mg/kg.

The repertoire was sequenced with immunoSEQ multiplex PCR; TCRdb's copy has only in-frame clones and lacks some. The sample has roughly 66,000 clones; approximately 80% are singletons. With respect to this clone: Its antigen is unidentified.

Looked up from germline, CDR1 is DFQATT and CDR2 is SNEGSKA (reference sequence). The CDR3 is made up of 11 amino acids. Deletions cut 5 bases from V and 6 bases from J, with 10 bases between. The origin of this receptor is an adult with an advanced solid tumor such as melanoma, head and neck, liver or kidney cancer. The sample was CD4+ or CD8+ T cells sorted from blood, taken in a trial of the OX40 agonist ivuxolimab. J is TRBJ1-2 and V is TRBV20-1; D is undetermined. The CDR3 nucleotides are TGCAGTGCTGGCGGACGGAATGGCTACACCTTC. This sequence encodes CSAGGRNGYTF.